Below, 24 T cell receptor beta chains from the same sample are listed, as sequenced in a study of CD8 T cells in Susac syndrome (dated by TCRdb to the late 2010s). Library preparation used the immunoSEQ multiplex PCR assay. RNA was extracted using the RNeasy kit, and about 0.5 to 1 microgram was reverse transcribed with random hexamers. In TCRdb, the public reads were trimmed at Q25 with fastp and aligned with MiXCR, with productive beta chains retained. Every CDR3 protein is listed once, alongside the most common genes and DNA of its rows. In this sample the table shows about 180,000 distinct CDR3 sequences, approximately 94% of which occur a single time. Jointly, the top ten make up over 0.095% of the sample. Sequencing was performed on CD4+ T cells from PBMCs. These receptors originate from a human donor with Susac syndrome.

The chain links TRBV5-1 to TRBJ1-1; D may be TRBD1 (5 bases). The germline V gene encodes CDR1 SGHRS and CDR2 YFSETQ. The CDR3 length is 15 residues. V was clipped by 4 bases and J by 4 bases, with 17 bases between them. The CDR3 region is CASSPGDAKGTEAFF. In DNA form, the CDR3 reads TGCGCCAGCAGCCCCGGGGACGCAAAAGGCACTGAAGCTTTCTTT.

The chain employs TRBV6-5 and TRBJ2-6; possible D gene TRBD1, 6 bases. V gave up 6 bases and J gave up 2 bases, with 11 bases separating them. The germline CDR1 and CDR2 sequences are MNHEY and SVGAGI. This CDR3 region has 15 residues. The CDR3, as DNA: TGTGCCAGCAGACCCGGGACACCTGGGGCCAACGTCCTGACTTTC. Translation gives CASRPGTPGANVLTF.

This chain links TRBV2 with TRBJ1-2; tentative D call: TRBD1 (6 bases). V dropped 7 bases and J dropped 3 bases, with 18 bases sitting between them. Germline-derived CDR1 and CDR2 are SNHLY and FYNNEI. CDR3 length: 15 residues. CDR3 in DNA: TGTGCCAGCAACCTAATACAGGGATCGTACTATGGCTACACCTTC. Protein: CASNLIQGSYYGYTF.

The chain joins TRBV3-1 to TRBJ2-1, with 10 bases matching TRBD2. CDR3 length equals 15 residues. The V gene end was trimmed by 4 bases and the J gene end by 7 bases; junction bases not matched to a gene: 7. Looked up from germline, CDR1 is LGHDT and CDR2 is YNNKEL (reference sequence). CDR3 nucleotide sequence: TGTGCCAGCAGCCTAGGGACTAGCGCAGCGAATGAGCAGTTCTTC. This sequence encodes CASSLGTSAANEQFF.

V and J are TRBV7-2 and TRBJ2-5; D is perhaps TRBD2 (5 bases). The length of the CDR3 is 12 residues. The V end was cut by 4 bases, the J end by 9 bases, with 12 bases between. CDR1 and CDR2 (germline): SGHTA, FQGNSA. CDR3 DNA: TGTGCCAGCAGCTCCCCGCCCGGGGCCCAGTACTTC. The encoded protein is CASSSPPGAQYF.

The rearrangement uses TRBV28 and TRBJ2-3, with a tentative D call TRBD2 (5 bases). CDR1 and CDR2 from the germline V gene are MDHEN and SYDVKM. The CDR3 covers 14 residues. Between the trimmed V and J ends, which lost 4 bases and 5 bases, there was a span of 13 bases. The CDR3 is CASSSTGKLDTQYF. CDR3 DNA: TGTGCCAGCAGTTCCACCGGGAAACTAGATACGCAGTATTTT.

The V call is TRBV10-2, the J call TRBJ1-6; TRBD1 aligns across 8 bases. The CDR3 is made up of 14 amino acids. V lost 11 bases to trimming and J lost 10 bases; unmatched junction nucleotides: 13. The V gene's germline CDR1 is WSHSY and CDR2 SAAADI. CDR3 amino acids: CAAAGQGMGSPLHF. Here the CDR3 DNA reads TGCGCCGCAGCCGGACAGGGAATGGGATCACCCCTCCACTTT.

In this sample, this clonotype turned up once. This chain connects TRBV7-9 to TRBJ2-7; D unresolved. The germline CDR1 and CDR2 sequences are SEHNR and FQNEAQ (reference sequence). This CDR3 spans 13 amino acids. V lost 3 bases and J lost 0, with 6 bases in between. The CDR3, as DNA: TGTGCCAGCAGCTTTTTCGGCTCCTACGAGCAGTACTTC. Amino acids: CASSFFGSYEQYF.

This clonotype was counted a single time. J is TRBJ2-5 and V is TRBV30; D is unclear. Trimming took off 2 bases at V and 0 bases at J, with 10 bases between the two ends. The CDR3 is 14 residues long. Germline loops: CDR1 GTSNPN, CDR2 SVGIG (reference sequence). The CDR3: CAWSKGPNQETQYF. The CDR3 nucleotides are TGTGCCTGGAGTAAAGGGCCGAACCAAGAGACCCAGTACTTC.

J is TRBJ2-5 and V is TRBV3-1; 7 bases are shared with TRBD2. Germline assignment: CDR1 LGHDT and CDR2 YNNKEL (reference sequence). CDR3 size: 16 residues. V shed 6 bases and J 3 bases; nucleotides not matched to a gene: 13. This chain's CDR3 is CASSPRSGGPEETQYF. The CDR3 nucleotides are TGTGCCAGCAGTCCGAGGTCGGGGGGACCAGAAGAGACCCAGTACTTC.

The genes are TRBV6-1 and TRBJ1-2; D remains ambiguous. Trimming stripped 5 bases from V and 1 base from J, with 8 bases between. In germline, CDR1 is MNHNS, CDR2 SASEGT. The CDR3 is made up of 13 amino acids. The CDR3 here is CASSTDHNYGYTF. As DNA, the CDR3 is TGTGCCAGCAGTACAGATCATAACTATGGCTACACCTTC.

This clonotype was recorded once. This sequence joins TRBV2 and TRBJ2-3; 7 bases match TRBD2. The CDR3 length is 13 residues. With V trimmed by 6 bases and J by 7 bases, 7 bases remained unmatched. Germline-derived CDR1 and CDR2 are SNHLY and FYNNEI. The CDR3 loop reads CASRGTTPHTQYF. In DNA form, the CDR3 reads TGTGCCAGCAGGGGGACTACTCCTCATACGCAGTATTTT.

The rearrangement uses TRBV15 and TRBJ2-5; possibly TRBD2 for D (6 bases). Germline CDR1 is LNHNV and CDR2 is YYDKDF (reference sequence). V lost 0 bases, J lost 1 base, and 9 bases lay in between. The length of the CDR3 is 15 residues. In DNA, the CDR3 is TGTGCCACCAGCAGAGATCCGGGGGTCCAAGAGACCCAGTACTTC. This codes for CATSRDPGVQETQYF.

The V and J genes are TRBV28 and TRBJ2-7, with 10 positions matching TRBD2. Germline values: CDR1 MDHEN, CDR2 SYDVKM. With 5 bases clipped from V and 9 bases from J, the junction kept 13 bases outside the gene matches. The length of the CDR3 is 15 residues. Written as DNA, the CDR3 is TGTGCCAGCAGTCCCCCAAAAAGCGGGGGGGCGTGGCAGTACTTC. It is translated as CASSPPKSGGAWQYF. Full variable domain (rest looked up from reference TRBV28 and TRBJ2-7): DVKVTQSSRYLVKRTGEKVFLECVQDMDHENMFWYRQDPGLGLRLIYFSYDVKMKEKGDIPEGYSVSREKKERFSLILESASTNQTSMYLCASSPPKSGGAWQYFGPGTRLTVT.

The chain employs TRBV6-2 or TRBV6-3 and TRBJ1-1, with D unclear. Trimming removed 1 base from V and 4 bases from J, with 7 bases in between. This CDR3 contains 13 residues. Germline V CDR1 and CDR2: MNHEY, SVGEGT. The CDR3 region is CASSYWTGTEAFF. CDR3 nucleotide sequence: TGTGCCAGCAGTTACTGGACGGGCACTGAAGCTTTCTTT.

The chain combines TRBV20-1 with TRBJ1-1; maybe TRBD1 (6 bases). CDR1 is DFQATT and CDR2 is SNEGSKA in the germline V gene (reference sequence). With 2 bases removed from V and 1 base from J, the gap between germline ends came to 14 bases. The CDR3 has 15 residues. The CDR3 nucleotides are TGCAGTGCTAGAAACAGGGACGCTTGGAACACTGAAGCTTTCTTT. This sequence encodes CSARNRDAWNTEAFF.

The genes are TRBV2 and TRBJ1-6, with D hard to call. The CDR3 extends over 11 amino acids. V lost 7 bases, J lost 9 bases, and 7 bases lay in between. Germline lookup yields CDR1 SNHLY and CDR2 FYNNEI. The DNA for the CDR3 is TGTGCCAGCACCCTGGGTTCACCCCTCCACTTT. This translates into CASTLGSPLHF.

V usage is TRBV5-4 and J usage is TRBJ1-2; TRBD1 aligns across 7 bases. Germline loops: CDR1 SGHNT, CDR2 YYREEE (reference sequence). The CDR3 runs 15 residues. V lost 5 bases to trimming and J lost 2 bases; unmatched junction nucleotides: 9. The CDR3 is CASSLTGTVNYGYTF. For the CDR3, the DNA is TGTGCCAGCAGTCTCACCGGGACAGTAAACTATGGCTACACCTTC.

The rearrangement joins TRBV3-1 to TRBJ2-2, with no clear D. V was pared by 4 bases and J by 0 bases, with 12 bases between. Germline CDR1 reads LGHDT; CDR2 reads YNNKEL (reference sequence). This CDR3 comprises 16 residues. CDR3 amino acids: CASSPSRPANTGELFF. The CDR3 DNA reads TGTGCCAGCAGCCCCTCGCGACCTGCGAACACCGGGGAGCTGTTTTTT.

The chain couples TRBV20-1 to TRBJ1-1; tentatively, D is TRBD1 (6 bases). CDR1 DFQATT and CDR2 SNEGSKA come from the germline V gene (reference sequence). CDR3 length: 14 residues. Trimming shortened V by 0 bases and J by 4 bases, and 12 bases separated the two germline ends. This CDR3 reads CSARDTGRGTEAFF. CDR3 nucleotide sequence: TGCAGTGCTAGAGATACAGGGAGAGGCACTGAAGCTTTCTTT.

The V gene is TRBV29-1, the J gene TRBJ1-4, with 9 bases lining up with TRBD1. Germline lookup yields CDR1 SQVTM and CDR2 ANQGSEA. The CDR3 covers 15 residues. The junction had 10 bases not matched to a gene; V was cut back by 4 bases and J by 7 bases. The CDR3 here is CSVGELDRGGEKLFF. As DNA, the CDR3 is TGCAGCGTTGGGGAGTTGGACAGGGGAGGTGAAAAACTGTTTTTT.

V and J are TRBV30 and TRBJ1-1, with D maybe TRBD1 (5 bases). Germline V CDR1 and CDR2: GTSNPN, SVGIG (reference sequence). The length of the CDR3 is 12 residues. Trimming cost V 3 bases and J 3 bases, with 8 bases left between them. The CDR3 spells CAWRQEDTEAFF. DNA of the CDR3: TGTGCCTGGAGACAGGAGGACACTGAAGCTTTCTTT.

V usage is TRBV3-1 and J usage is TRBJ1-2; D uncertain. Trimming cost V 6 bases and J 5 bases, with 22 bases left between them. The CDR3 consists of 16 residues. Germline V gene data show CDR1 as LGHDT and CDR2 as YNNKEL (reference sequence). CDR3 region: CASRSREANLRYGYTF. In DNA form, the CDR3 reads TGTGCCAGCAGATCAAGGGAGGCAAATCTACGTTATGGCTACACCTTC. The variable domain in full, with the rest retrieved from reference TRBV3-1 and TRBJ1-2, is DTAVSQTPKYLVTQMGNDKSIKCEQNLGHDTMYWYKQDSKKFLKIMFSYNNKELIINETVPNRFSPKSPDKAHLNLHINSLELGDSAVYFCASRSREANLRYGYTFGSGTRLTVV.

The V gene is TRBV15, the J gene TRBJ1-4, with TRBD1 matching over 8 bases. After removal of 5 bases from V and 5 bases from J, the junction contained 1 base not matched to a gene. The CDR3 is 13 amino acids. CDR1 and CDR2 from the germline V gene are LNHNV and YYDKDF (reference sequence). The CDR3 coding sequence is TGTGCCACCAGCCGACAGGGGAATGAAAAACTGTTTTTT. It is translated as CATSRQGNEKLFF.